This T cell receptor (beta chain) was found in a study of T cells in localized non-small cell lung cancer. Notes on the study in general: Because only a single region of the tumor was sequenced, heterogeneity remains possible. Maximal T cell clonality occurred in uninvolved adjacent lung, with tumor ranking below it. There was an association of higher blood T cell density with longer overall survival.

Assay: immunoSEQ multiplex PCR; the TCRdb copy retains only in-frame clones and omits some. The sample has fewer than 3,000 clones; approximately 22% are singletons. Between the trimmed V and J ends, which lost 5 bases and 10 bases, there was a span of 9 bases. This CDR3 is 11 amino acids long. As for this clone: The antigen remains unidentified.

The sample here was lung tumor tissue, taken before any cancer treatment. This chain joins TRBV6-7 and TRBJ2-1, with D uncertain. TRBV6-7 is recorded as an ORF, its role being uncertain. This sequence originates from a man between 35 and 75 years old with stage I lung adenocarcinoma. This CDR3 is CASSQNIEQFF. CDR3 DNA: TGTGCCAGCAGTCAAAACATAGAGCAGTTCTTC.